This TCR beta chain was identified during a study of cytomegalovirus exposure and HLA in healthy donors. Study at large: A preliminary data release comprised tens of millions of unique TCRs obtained from HLA-typed donors.

There are 18 residues in the CDR3. Trimming took 2 bases from V and 0 from J, leaving 18 bases between them. Germline V CDR1 and CDR2: MNHEY, SMNVEV (reference sequence). Regarding the study as a whole: For cytomegalovirus status, the classifier reportedly gave diagnoses with high specificity and sensitivity. In vitro experiments confirmed that three CMV-associated chains were specific for CMV antigens. In a later analysis, common viral pathogens appeared linked to several of the most significant clusters.

Turning to this clone: The antigen is unknown.

Primers for the PCR totalled 60 Vbeta and 13 Jbeta. Assay used: immunoSEQ multiplex PCR; TCRdb lists only in-frame clones, some missing. Here the sample spans about 150,000 clones, around 72% being singletons. Sequencing was performed on PBMCs. The rearrangement links TRBV27 to TRBJ2-3, with a possible D match to TRBD2 (6 bases). The origin of this receptor is a man aged 50 or older in good health and CMV-seropositive. The CDR3 here is CASSLAGLRFRSTDTQYF. CDR3 DNA sequence: TGTGCCAGCAGTTTAGCGGGGCTAAGGTTCCGGAGCACAGATACGCAGTATTTT.